These 27 T cell receptor beta chains came from one sample sequenced in a study of blood T cell repertoires in COVID-19 (dated by TCRdb to the early 2020s). Library generation was performed with the immunoSEQ multiplex PCR assay. TCRdb mirrors the immuneACCESS table, restricted to in-frame sequences. Some clones are absent from its copies; in checked studies, under half trace to an unresolved V gene, and the reason for the others is unknown. In this sample the table shows approximately 220,000 clones, 90% of which occur a single time. In total, the top ten clones hold about 1.2% of the sample. The sequencing input was PBMCs or T cells enriched from blood (not recorded which). The source is a young man who had recovered from COVID-19.

The V gene is TRBV30, the J gene TRBJ2-1; weak D call: TRBD1 (6 bases). Trimming took off 8 bases at V and 9 bases at J, with 23 bases between the two ends. Germline-derived CDR1 and CDR2 are GTSNPN and SVGIG (reference sequence). The CDR3 length is 14 residues. The CDR3 spells CARSRDTAGSEQFF. Written as DNA, the CDR3 is TGTGCCAGAAGCCGGGACACGGCGGGTAGTGAGCAGTTCTTC.

The chain couples TRBV5-4 to TRBJ2-7; 9 bases are shared with TRBD2. Per the germline V gene, CDR1 is SGHNT and CDR2 is YYREEE (reference sequence). The CDR3 is 16 residues long. J lost 10 bases, V lost 0 bases, and 14 bases had no gene match. This chain's CDR3 is CASSLDGLAGMYGQYF. In DNA form, the CDR3 reads TGTGCCAGCAGCTTGGACGGTCTAGCGGGAATGTATGGACAGTACTTC.

The rearrangement joins TRBV6-2 or TRBV6-3 to TRBJ2-1; 13 nucleotides match TRBD2. Per the germline V gene, CDR1 is MNHEY and CDR2 is SVGEGT. With V trimmed by 0 bases and J by 7 bases, 12 bases remained unmatched. CDR3 length: 19 residues. DNA of the CDR3: TGTGCCAGCAGTTACTCCGGGACTAGCGGGATAGGGCGCACAAATGAGCAGTTCTTC. Residues: CASSYSGTSGIGRTNEQFF.

This clone was picked up one time. V usage is TRBV30 and J usage is TRBJ2-2; no reliable D call. The germline V gene encodes CDR1 GTSNPN and CDR2 SVGIG (reference sequence). This CDR3 has 13 amino acids. With 2 bases removed from V and 7 bases from J, the gap between germline ends came to 11 bases. CDR3 DNA: TGTGCCTGGAGTATAGGTCGGAGCGGGGAGCTGTTTTTT. Residues: CAWSIGRSGELFF. Complete variable domain (other parts from reference TRBV30 and TRBJ2-2): SQTIHQWPATLVQPVGSPLSLECTVEGTSNPNLYWYRQAAGRGLQLLFYSVGIGQISSEVPQNLSASRPQDRQFILSSKKLLLSDSGFYLCAWSIGRSGELFFGEGSRLTVL.

The genes are TRBV19 and TRBJ2-7, with a weak D call TRBD1 (5 bases). The CDR3 runs to 13 residues. Germline V gene lookup returns CDR1 LNHDA and CDR2 SQIVND (reference sequence). V lost 4 bases to trimming and J lost 2 bases, with 9 bases between them. The CDR3 coding sequence is TGTGCCAGTAGTAAGCAGGGAACCTACGAGCAGTACTTC. Amino acids: CASSKQGTYEQYF.

This rearrangement joins TRBV29-1 to TRBJ2-7; D call uncertain. V was cut by 7 bases and J by 2 bases, with 18 bases left in between. Germline CDR1 and CDR2: SQVTM and ANQGSEA. This CDR3 comprises 14 residues. The CDR3, as DNA: TGCAGCGCCCGCGTTGGGCTTGAAACCTACGAGCAGTACTTC. It translates to CSARVGLETYEQYF.

CDR3 DNA sequence: TGTGCCAGCAGGGCTGATGCCCACGAGCAGTACTTC. Protein: CASRADAHEQYF. The J gene is TRBJ2-7, the V gene TRBV11-2; D unresolved. Germline CDR1 and CDR2: SGHAT and FQNNGV. V lost 6 bases and J lost 5, with 11 bases in between. CDR3 size: 12 residues.

The rearrangement uses TRBV28 and TRBJ1-1, with 8 nucleotides matching TRBD1. The V and J ends lost 3 bases and 5 bases, in that order; junction bases with no gene match: 8. Germline assignment: CDR1 MDHEN and CDR2 SYDVKM. This CDR3 has 15 amino acids. In DNA, the CDR3 is TGTGCCAGCAGTTTCGGGGGGACAGGAGGGACTGAAGCTTTCTTT. Translated: CASSFGGTGGTEAFF.

The chain carries TRBV5-4 and TRBJ2-7, with a tentative D call TRBD1 (6 bases). CDR3 size: 15 residues. CDR1 SGHNT and CDR2 YYREEE come from the germline V gene (reference sequence). With 5 bases removed from V and 4 bases from J, the gap between germline ends came to 19 bases. The CDR3 sequence is CASRRWTDDPYEQYF. CDR3 DNA: TGTGCCAGCAGAAGGTGGACAGACGATCCTTACGAGCAGTACTTC.

This chain connects TRBV4-3 to TRBJ2-7, with 7 bases that match TRBD1. V was pared by 0 bases and J by 1 base, with 3 bases of the junction left unmatched. The CDR3 length is 15 residues. Germline values: CDR1 LGHNA, CDR2 YSLEER. The chain's CDR3 is CASSQDLDRSYEQYF. The CDR3, as DNA: TGCGCCAGCAGCCAAGATCTGGACAGGTCCTACGAGCAGTACTTC.

This clone was observed a few times. V is TRBV18 and J is TRBJ1-3, with D possibly TRBD1 on 5 matching bases. V was shortened by 2 bases and J by 3 bases, with 8 bases between the two germline ends. Germline CDR1 KGHSH, CDR2 LQKENI. The CDR3 consists of 14 residues. The CDR3 sequence is CASSPKTDGNTIYF. CDR3 DNA sequence: TGTGCCAGCTCACCAAAGACAGATGGAAACACCATATATTTT.

The gene calls are TRBV27 and TRBJ1-1; D is unclear. Germline-derived CDR1 and CDR2 are MNHEY and SMNVEV (reference sequence). This CDR3 is 15 amino acids long. With 5 bases removed from V and 5 bases from J, the gap between germline ends came to 18 bases. The DNA of the CDR3 is TGTGCCAGCAGTCCCATGGAGGGTTGGTATACTGAAGCTTTCTTT. This sequence encodes CASSPMEGWYTEAFF.

The J gene is TRBJ2-2, the V gene TRBV7-9; 9 bases align to TRBD2. This CDR3 has 19 amino acids. CDR1 and CDR2 from the germline V gene are SEHNR and FQNEAQ (reference sequence). V lost 1 base and J lost 0; bases outside the gene matches: 9. CDR3 loop: CASSLVVGTSLTNTGELFF. For the CDR3, the DNA is TGTGCCAGCAGCTTAGTCGTGGGGACTAGCCTAACGAACACCGGGGAGCTGTTTTTT.

The chain employs TRBV3-1 (or the pseudogene TRBV3-2) and TRBJ1-1; D remains ambiguous. Trimming took off 0 bases at V and 2 bases at J, with 7 bases between the two ends. The CDR3 covers 14 residues. The germline V gene encodes CDR1 LGHDT and CDR2 YNNKEL (reference sequence). In nucleotides, the CDR3 is TGTGCCAGCAGCCAAGACAGTTTAAACACTGAAGCTTTCTTT. Translating gives CASSQDSLNTEAFF.

V is TRBV5-4 and J is TRBJ2-5; 12 nucleotides agree with TRBD2. V shed 4 bases and J 2 bases; nucleotides not matched to a gene: 6. CDR1 SGHNT and CDR2 YYREEE come from the germline V gene (reference sequence). The CDR3 extends over 16 amino acids. The CDR3: CASSPGTSGQQETQYF. DNA of the CDR3: TGTGCCAGCAGCCCAGGGACTAGCGGGCAACAAGAGACCCAGTACTTC.

This clone is a singleton in its sample. This sequence joins TRBV7-2 and TRBJ2-7, with 11 nucleotides matching TRBD2. V lost 1 base to trimming and J lost 4 bases; unmatched junction nucleotides: 3. Per germline, CDR1 SGHTA and CDR2 FQGNSA. This CDR3 contains 15 residues. This CDR3 reads CASSLDSGGAYEQYF. CDR3 coding DNA: TGTGCCAGCAGCTTAGATAGCGGGGGGGCTTACGAGCAGTACTTC. Supplemented by reference TRBV7-2 and TRBJ2-7, the full variable domain reads GAGVSQSPSNKVTEKGKDVELRCDPISGHTALYWYRQSLGQGLEFLIYFQGNSAPDKSGLPSDRFSAERTGGSVSTLTIQRTQQEDSAVYLCASSLDSGGAYEQYFGPGTRLTVT.

This chain joins TRBV7-9 and TRBJ1-2; TRBD1 agrees at 8 bases. CDR1 and CDR2 from the germline V gene are SEHNR and FQNEAQ (reference sequence). V was clipped by 1 base and J by 7 bases; unmatched bases: 11. CDR3 length equals 16 residues. The CDR3 DNA sequence: TGTGCCAGCAGCTTAGATCAGATGGACAGGGTTTCTGGCTACACCTTC. Translated, it gives CASSLDQMDRVSGYTF.

This CDR3 reads CASSQAGDYNEQFF. In DNA form, the CDR3 reads TGTGCCAGCAGCCAAGCGGGGGACTACAATGAGCAGTTCTTC. V is TRBV3-1 (or the pseudogene TRBV3-2) and J is TRBJ2-1, with a tentative D call TRBD2 (6 bases). The germline V gene has CDR1 LGHDT and CDR2 YNNKEL (reference sequence). V was clipped by 1 base and J by 3 bases, with 7 bases between them. CDR3 length: 14 amino acids.

The chain uses TRBV19 and TRBJ2-1, with 8 positions matching TRBD2. Germline assignment: CDR1 LNHDA and CDR2 SQIVND (reference sequence). V gave up 4 bases and J gave up 6 bases; unmatched junction bases: 2. CDR3 length: 13 residues. As DNA, the CDR3 is TGTGCCAGTAGTACGGGGGGGCCCAATGAGCAGTTCTTC. Translated, it gives CASSTGGPNEQFF.

This chain joins TRBV12-3 or TRBV12-4 and TRBJ2-7; D remains ambiguous. There are 13 residues in the CDR3. The V and J ends lost 1 base and 5 bases respectively, with 9 bases between them. The CDR3 DNA follows: TGTGCCAGCAGTTTAGTCAGTGTTGACGAGCAGTACTTC. Its protein is CASSLVSVDEQYF.

The CDR3 protein is CASSPDRTPYGYGYTF. The CDR3 nucleotides are TGTGCCAGCAGCCCCGACAGGACACCTTACGGCTATGGCTACACCTTC. The chain employs TRBV5-6 and TRBJ1-2; possibly TRBD1 for D (6 bases). CDR3 length: 16 residues. Germline V lookup: CDR1 SGHDT, CDR2 YYEEEE. V lost 4 bases to trimming and J lost 4 bases, with 20 bases between them.

The chain uses TRBV19 and TRBJ1-5, with D perhaps matching TRBD1 (5 bases). V was clipped by 5 bases and J by 2 bases, with 16 bases between them. CDR3 length: 16 residues. Germline assignment: CDR1 LNHDA and CDR2 SQIVND (reference sequence). CDR3 bases: TGTGCCAGTAGTTCCTTTAGGGGCGCCGGCAATCAGCCCCAGCATTTT. Translated, it gives CASSSFRGAGNQPQHF.

This clone is a singleton in its sample. The chain couples TRBV28 to TRBJ2-1, with 13 bases that match TRBD2. CDR1 and CDR2 from the germline V gene are MDHEN and SYDVKM. This CDR3 comprises 17 residues. Trimming removed 5 bases from V and 10 bases from J; junction bases left unmatched: 14. The CDR3 region is CASSLKKPGLAGREQFF. CDR3 nucleotides: TGTGCCAGCAGTCTAAAGAAACCGGGACTAGCGGGAAGAGAGCAGTTCTTC.

This clone has more than one count but fewer than ten. The V gene is TRBV6-2 or TRBV6-3, the J gene TRBJ2-6, with D perhaps TRBD2 (6 bases). Germline assignment: CDR1 MNHEY and CDR2 SVGEGT. V lost 4 bases, J lost 9 bases, and 10 bases lay in between. The CDR3 is 13 residues long. CDR3 in amino acids: CASSSGDVNVLTF. For the CDR3, the DNA is TGTGCCAGCAGTTCGGGGGACGTCAACGTCCTGACTTTC.

The chain carries TRBV6-2 or TRBV6-3 and TRBJ1-3, with D uncertain. V lost 6 bases, J lost 0 bases, and 18 bases lay in between. The CDR3 totals 17 residues. Germline V gene sequence: CDR1 MNHEY, CDR2 SVGEGT. CDR3 sequence (DNA): TGTGCCAGCAGCCACCCTGTCCGACGGAGCTCTGGAAACACCATATATTTT. Translation gives CASSHPVRRSSGNTIYF.

The chain is built from TRBV7-2 and TRBJ2-1; the match to TRBD2 covers 9 bases. The J segment lost 7 bases and the V segment lost 2 bases, leaving 3 bases of the junction unmatched. The length of the CDR3 is 14 residues. Germline-derived CDR1 and CDR2 are SGHTA and FQGNSA. In DNA, the CDR3 is TGTGCCAGCAGCTTAATTACTAGCGGGAATGAGCAGTTCTTC. It specifies CASSLITSGNEQFF. The complete variable domain, with remaining parts taken from reference TRBV7-2 and TRBJ2-1, reads GAGVSQSPSNKVTEKGKDVELRCDPISGHTALYWYRQSLGQGLEFLIYFQGNSAPDKSGLPSDRFSAERTGGSVSTLTIQRTQQEDSAVYLCASSLITSGNEQFFGPGTRLTVL.

This CDR3 is CASSYGSGSTDTQYF. The CDR3 DNA follows: TGTGCCAGCAGTTACGGGAGCGGGAGTACAGATACGCAGTATTTT. The chain combines TRBV6-2 or TRBV6-3 with TRBJ2-3, with TRBD2 matching over 8 bases. Germline loops: CDR1 MNHEY, CDR2 SVGEGT. J lost 3 bases, V lost 2 bases, and 4 bases had no gene match. The length of the CDR3 is 15 residues.